The 18 T cell receptor beta chains in this list originate from one sample, sequenced in a study of T-cell reconstitution after alpha-beta-depleted transplantation in children. As it was prepared, the TCRbeta library received unique molecular identifiers. TCRdb ran MiXCR on the PCR reads and lists one entry per CDR3 protein. The sample consists of almost 500,000 distinct CDR3 sequences, over 9.5% of them appearing once. This material consisted of PBMCs, taken before TCRalphabeta/CD19-depleted stem cell transplant. These receptors originate from a child aged 2-15 years with inherited bone marrow failure, due to receive a stem cell transplant.

The chain uses TRBV5-1 and TRBJ2-7; D is perhaps TRBD2 (6 bases). Trimming cost V 0 bases and J 0 bases, with 10 bases left between them. The CDR3 runs to 15 residues. Germline lookup yields CDR1 SGHRS and CDR2 YFSETQ. CDR3 sequence (DNA): TGCGCCAGCAGCTTGGAGTACGGGAGCTCCTACGAGCAGTACTTC. It translates to CASSLEYGSSYEQYF.

In the case of this clonotype: One base away lies a much larger clone, so this may be a sequencing read error. The chain recombines TRBV27 with TRBJ1-5, with TRBD1 identical over 9 bases. V lost 3 bases to trimming and J lost 3 bases; unmatched junction nucleotides: 9. Germline values: CDR1 MNHEY, CDR2 SMNVEV (reference sequence). The CDR3 consists of 17 residues. The CDR3 loop is CASSFWTGDIINQPQHF. As DNA, the CDR3 is TGTGCCAGCAGTTTCTGGACAGGGGATATTATCAATCAGCCCCAGCATTTT.

This clonotype was observed a few times. The chain employs TRBV20-1 and TRBJ2-7, with unresolved D. The V end was cut by 4 bases, the J end by 4 bases, with 17 bases between. This CDR3 region has 14 residues. CDR1 and CDR2 from the germline V gene are DFQATT and SNEGSKA (reference sequence). CDR3 coding DNA: TGCAGTGCTAATCCTCCGGGCAGTCATTACGAGCAGTACTTC. Amino acid sequence: CSANPPGSHYEQYF.

This clonotype was picked up many times. CDR3 sequence (DNA): TGCGCCAGCAGCTCTTTACCGGGACAGGGGGCATCTGAAGCTTTCTTT. This encodes CASSSLPGQGASEAFF. The chain is built from TRBV5-1 and TRBJ1-1; TRBD1 matches 12 bases. The ends lost 3 bases at V and 6 bases at J; junction bases unmatched: 9. Germline CDR1 is SGHRS and CDR2 is YFSETQ. CDR3 length: 16 residues.

This clonotype came up many times. This sequence joins TRBV7-8 and TRBJ1-1; TRBD1 is a possible D gene (5 bases). Trimming left V 2 bases short and J 3 bases short, with 16 bases between. Looked up from germline, CDR1 is SGHVS and CDR2 is FQNEAQ. The CDR3 has 16 amino acids. This CDR3 is CASSLNVGRADTEAFF. In DNA form, the CDR3 reads TGTGCCAGCAGCTTAAACGTGGGCAGGGCGGACACTGAAGCTTTCTTT.

The sample holds many counts of this clonotype. The chain has TRBV2 and TRBJ2-7; a possible D gene is TRBD2 (5 bases). The CDR3 runs to 14 residues. Germline CDR1 SNHLY, CDR2 FYNNEI. Trimming cost V 10 bases and J 5 bases, with 21 bases left between them. The CDR3 loop reads CATVRVSGNHEQYF. DNA of the CDR3: TGTGCCACCGTACGGGTCTCCGGGAACCACGAGCAGTACTTC.

This clonotype has more than one count but fewer than ten. The J gene is TRBJ2-7, the V gene TRBV7-2; possibly TRBD1 for D (5 bases). The length of the CDR3 is 14 residues. Per germline, CDR1 SGHTA and CDR2 FQGNSA. The ends were cut back, 1 base at V and 1 base at J, with 8 bases in the middle. The CDR3 loop is CASSLGYRSYEQYF. DNA for the CDR3: TGTGCCAGCAGCTTAGGGTACAGGTCCTACGAGCAGTACTTC.

This clonotype occurred many times. This chain joins TRBV7-2 and TRBJ1-2; 9 nucleotides align to TRBD1. Germline V gene lookup returns CDR1 SGHTA and CDR2 FQGNSA. The CDR3 contains 15 residues. V lost 2 bases to trimming and J lost 3 bases; unmatched junction nucleotides: 4. This chain's CDR3 is CASSLHWDRDYGYTF. For the CDR3, the DNA is TGTGCCAGCAGCTTACACTGGGACAGGGACTATGGCTACACCTTC.

This clonotype was observed a handful of times. The chain uses TRBV4-3 and TRBJ1-1, with 7 bases fitting TRBD1. With 1 base clipped from V and 4 bases from J, the junction kept 6 bases outside the gene matches. Germline V gene lookup returns CDR1 LGHNA and CDR2 YSLEER. The CDR3 contains 15 residues. The CDR3 DNA sequence: TGCGCCAGCAGCCAAGGTTGGGCAGGGGGCACTGAAGCTTTCTTT. Protein: CASSQGWAGGTEAFF.

This clonotype was seen at least ten times. The rearrangement links TRBV4-1 to TRBJ2-3; 7 nucleotides match TRBD2. Germline assignment: CDR1 MGHRA and CDR2 YSYEKL. V trimming: 1 base; J trimming: 8 bases; junction bases outside the gene matches: 9. This CDR3 comprises 15 residues. CDR3 in DNA: TGCGCCAGCAGCCAAGTTCCGCTAGCGGAGGTTACGCAGTATTTT. Translated, it gives CASSQVPLAEVTQYF.

This clonotype was seen repeatedly, ten times or more. This chain links TRBV15 with TRBJ2-3; 8 bases map to TRBD2. The V gene's germline CDR1 is LNHNV and CDR2 YYDKDF (reference sequence). The CDR3 is made up of 15 amino acids. V was pared by 8 bases and J by 3 bases, with 10 bases of the junction left unmatched. CDR3 protein: CATGSSGRETDTQYF. The CDR3 nucleotides are TGTGCCACCGGGTCAAGCGGGAGAGAGACAGATACGCAGTATTTT. Combining the CDR3 with reference TRBV15 and TRBJ2-3 gives the whole variable domain DAMVIQNPRYQVTQFGKPVTLSCSQTLNHNVMYWYQQKSSQAPKLLFHYYDKDFNNEADTPDNFQSRRPNTSFCFLDIRSPGLGDTAMYLCATGSSGRETDTQYFGPGTRLTVL.

This clonotype was seen repeatedly, ten times or more. The J gene is TRBJ2-3, the V gene TRBV12-5; weak D call: TRBD2 (6 bases). This CDR3 is built from 12 residues. Germline CDR1 and CDR2: LGHNT and FRNRAP. The CDR3 sequence: CASGLSTDTQYF. DNA of the CDR3: TGTGCCAGCGGGCTAAGCACAGATACGCAGTATTTT. Using reference TRBV12-5 and TRBJ2-3 for the parts outside the CDR3, the full variable domain is DARVTQTPRHKVTEMGQEVTMRCQPILGHNTVFWYRQTMMQGLELLAYFRNRAPLDDSGMPKDRFSAEMPDATLATLKIQPSEPRDSAVYFCASGLSTDTQYFGPGTRLTVL.

This clonotype was seen many times. This rearrangement joins TRBV7-9 to TRBJ2-7, with D perhaps TRBD2 (6 bases). V was pared by 0 bases and J by 0 bases, with 12 bases between. The CDR3 totals 16 residues. Germline values: CDR1 SEHNR, CDR2 FQNEAQ (reference sequence). The CDR3, as DNA: TGTGCCAGCAGCTTAGCGGTAGCGGACGACTCCTACGAGCAGTACTTC. Translation: CASSLAVADDSYEQYF.

This clonotype showed up many times. This rearrangement joins TRBV5-1 to TRBJ1-1; 7 bases match TRBD1. The CDR3 has 16 residues. Germline CDR1 and CDR2: SGHRS and YFSETQ. Trimming removed 3 bases from V and 1 base from J; junction bases left unmatched: 9. CDR3 nucleotides: TGCGCCAGCAGCTCAGCCGGACAGGACGGGAACACTGAAGCTTTCTTT. This translates into CASSSAGQDGNTEAFF.

Ten or more counts support this clonotype. This chain uses TRBV12-3 or TRBV12-4 with TRBJ2-3, with D hard to call. The CDR3 runs to 14 residues. V gave up 6 bases and J gave up 6 bases, with 16 bases separating them. Here the CDR3 DNA reads TGTGCCAGCAGGAGAGGAGTGGTGCCGGATACGCAGTATTTT. It encodes CASRRGVVPDTQYF.

This clonotype was counted ten times or more. V and J are TRBV18 and TRBJ2-7, with 11 bases matching TRBD2. Per the germline V gene, CDR1 is KGHSH and CDR2 is LQKENI. CDR3 length: 21 amino acids. After removal of 3 bases from V and 0 bases from J, the junction contained 19 bases not matched to a gene. CDR3 bases: TGTGCCAGCTCACCTCGGGACAGATTCGGGACTAGCGGACCTAGCTCCTACGAGCAGTACTTC. Protein: CASSPRDRFGTSGPSSYEQYF.

This clonotype was observed at least ten times. This chain connects TRBV28 to TRBJ1-2, with D unresolved. Looked up from germline, CDR1 is MDHEN and CDR2 is SYDVKM. The CDR3 totals 16 residues. V shed 4 bases and J shed 4 bases, with 19 bases lying between them. CDR3 DNA: TGTGCCAGCAGTTCACCAGGCCTAGGACTCCTCTATGGCTACACCTTC. Encoded protein: CASSSPGLGLLYGYTF.

This clonotype occurred many times. This sequence joins TRBV7-2 and TRBJ1-4; D possibly corresponds to TRBD1 (6 bases). The CDR3 is 15 residues long. Germline V gene data show CDR1 as SGHTA and CDR2 as FQGNSA. V dropped 1 base and J dropped 3 bases, with 9 bases sitting between them. This CDR3 is CASSLVGGPNEKLFF. The CDR3 DNA follows: TGTGCCAGCAGCTTAGTTGGGGGCCCTAATGAAAAACTGTTTTTT. Combining the CDR3 with reference TRBV7-2 and TRBJ1-4 gives the whole variable domain GAGVSQSPSNKVTEKGKDVELRCDPISGHTALYWYRQSLGQGLEFLIYFQGNSAPDKSGLPSDRFSAERTGGSVSTLTIQRTQQEDSAVYLCASSLVGGPNEKLFFGSGTQLSVL.